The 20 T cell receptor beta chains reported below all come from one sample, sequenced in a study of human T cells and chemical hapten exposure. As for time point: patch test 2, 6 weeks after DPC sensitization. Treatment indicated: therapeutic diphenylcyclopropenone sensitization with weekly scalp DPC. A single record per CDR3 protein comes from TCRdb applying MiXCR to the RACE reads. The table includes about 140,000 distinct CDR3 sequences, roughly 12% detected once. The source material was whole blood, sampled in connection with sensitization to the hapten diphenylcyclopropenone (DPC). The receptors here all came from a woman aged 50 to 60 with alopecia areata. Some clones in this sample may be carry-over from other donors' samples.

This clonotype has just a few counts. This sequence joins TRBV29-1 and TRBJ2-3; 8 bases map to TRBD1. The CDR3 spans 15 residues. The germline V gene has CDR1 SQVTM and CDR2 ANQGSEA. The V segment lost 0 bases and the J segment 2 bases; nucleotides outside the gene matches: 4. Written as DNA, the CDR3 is TGCAGCGTTGAAGACTGGACAGGGATCACAGATACGCAGTATTTT. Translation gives CSVEDWTGITDTQYF.

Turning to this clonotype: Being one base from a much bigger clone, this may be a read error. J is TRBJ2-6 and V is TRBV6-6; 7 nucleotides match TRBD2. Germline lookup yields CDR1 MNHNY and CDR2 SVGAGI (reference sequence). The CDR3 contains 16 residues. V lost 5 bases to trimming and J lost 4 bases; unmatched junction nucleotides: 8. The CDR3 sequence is CASSPCGSGGANVLTF. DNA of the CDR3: TGTGCCAGCAGTCCTTGCGGGAGCGGCGGGGCCAACGTCCTGACTTTC.

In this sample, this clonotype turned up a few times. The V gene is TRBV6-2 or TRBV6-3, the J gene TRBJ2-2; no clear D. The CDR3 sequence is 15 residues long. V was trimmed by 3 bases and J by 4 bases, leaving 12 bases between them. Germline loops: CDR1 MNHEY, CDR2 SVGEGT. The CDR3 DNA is TGTGCCAGCAGTTATGAGGAGTCGGGCACCGGGGAGCTGTTTTTT. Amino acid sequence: CASSYEESGTGELFF.

CDR3 residues: CATSDRQGTYNEQFF. CDR3 in DNA: TGTGCCACCAGTGACCGACAGGGGACCTACAATGAGCAGTTCTTC. V is TRBV24-1 and J is TRBJ2-1, with TRBD1 matching 8 bases. Germline V gene sequence: CDR1 KGHDR, CDR2 SFDVKD. Trimming removed 4 bases from V and 2 bases from J; junction bases left unmatched: 3. The CDR3 length is 15 residues.

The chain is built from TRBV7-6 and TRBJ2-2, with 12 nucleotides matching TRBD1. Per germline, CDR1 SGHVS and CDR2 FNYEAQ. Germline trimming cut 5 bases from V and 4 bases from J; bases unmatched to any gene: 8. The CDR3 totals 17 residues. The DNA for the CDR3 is TGTGCCAGCAGCACCACCCGGGACAGGGGGCTCACCGGGGAGCTGTTTTTT. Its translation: CASSTTRDRGLTGELFF.

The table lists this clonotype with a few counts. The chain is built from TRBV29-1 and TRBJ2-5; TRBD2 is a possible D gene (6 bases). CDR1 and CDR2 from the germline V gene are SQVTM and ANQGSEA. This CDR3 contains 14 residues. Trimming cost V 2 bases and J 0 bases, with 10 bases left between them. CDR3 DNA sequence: TGCAGCGTTGAAAGTGGGGGGTACCAAGAGACCCAGTACTTC. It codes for CSVESGGYQETQYF.

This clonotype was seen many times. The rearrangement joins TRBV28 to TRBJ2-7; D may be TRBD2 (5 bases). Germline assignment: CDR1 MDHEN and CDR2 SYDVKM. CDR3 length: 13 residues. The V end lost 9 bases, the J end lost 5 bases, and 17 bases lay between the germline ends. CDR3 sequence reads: CASAPGNSDEQYF. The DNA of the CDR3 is TGTGCCAGTGCCCCCGGGAATAGCGACGAGCAGTACTTC. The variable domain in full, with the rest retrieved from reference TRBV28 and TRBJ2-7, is DVKVTQSSRYLVKRTGEKVFLECVQDMDHENMFWYRQDPGLGLRLIYFSYDVKMKEKGDIPEGYSVSREKKERFSLILESASTNQTSMYLCASAPGNSDEQYFGPGTRLTVT.

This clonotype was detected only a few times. CDR3 nucleotide sequence: TGTGCCAGCAGCAACGGAGAGACCCAGTACTTC. It is translated as CASSNGETQYF. The V call is TRBV9, the J call TRBJ2-5; D remains ambiguous. Trimming cost V 4 bases and J 4 bases, with 5 bases left between them. The length of the CDR3 is 11 residues. Per germline, CDR1 SGDLS and CDR2 YYNGEE.

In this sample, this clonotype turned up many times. The CDR3 coding sequence is TGTGCCAGCAGCCCCCCGGGGACAGGGGGCCTAGGTACGCAGTATTTT. The encoded protein is CASSPPGTGGLGTQYF. The gene calls are TRBV13 and TRBJ2-3; 12 nucleotides line up with TRBD1. After removal of 5 bases from V and 8 bases from J, the junction contained 11 bases not matched to a gene. Germline V gives CDR1 PRHDT, CDR2 FYEKMQ (reference sequence). The CDR3 spans 16 residues.

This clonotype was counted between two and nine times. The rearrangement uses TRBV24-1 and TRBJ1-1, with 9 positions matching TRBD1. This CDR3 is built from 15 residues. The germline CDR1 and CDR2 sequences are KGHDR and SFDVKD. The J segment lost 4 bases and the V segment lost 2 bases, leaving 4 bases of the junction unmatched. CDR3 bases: TGTGCCACCAGTGATTCGGTGACAGGGGGCACTGAAGCTTTCTTT. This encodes CATSDSVTGGTEAFF.

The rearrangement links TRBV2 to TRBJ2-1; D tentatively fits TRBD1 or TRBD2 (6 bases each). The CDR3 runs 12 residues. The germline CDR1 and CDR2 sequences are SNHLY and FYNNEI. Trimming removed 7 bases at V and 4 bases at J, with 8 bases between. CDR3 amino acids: CASKGGYNEQFF. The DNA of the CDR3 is TGTGCCAGCAAAGGGGGGTACAATGAGCAGTTCTTC. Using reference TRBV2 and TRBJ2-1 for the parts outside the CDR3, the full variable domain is EPEVTQTPSHQVTQMGQEVILRCVPISNHLYFYWYRQILGQKVEFLVSFYNNEISEKSEIFDDQFSVERPDGSNFTLKIRSTKLEDSAMYFCASKGGYNEQFFGPGTRLTVL.

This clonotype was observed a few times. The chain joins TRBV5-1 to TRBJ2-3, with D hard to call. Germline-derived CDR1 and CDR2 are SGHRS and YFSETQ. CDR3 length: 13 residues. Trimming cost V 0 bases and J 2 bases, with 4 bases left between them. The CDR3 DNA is TGCGCCAGCAGCTTGGTCCTCACAGATACGCAGTATTTT. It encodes CASSLVLTDTQYF.

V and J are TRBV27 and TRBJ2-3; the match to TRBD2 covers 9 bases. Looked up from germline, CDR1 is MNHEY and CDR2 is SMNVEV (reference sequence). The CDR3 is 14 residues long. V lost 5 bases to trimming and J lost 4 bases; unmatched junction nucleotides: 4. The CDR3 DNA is TGTGCCAGCAGTCTACGGACTAGCGCAGATACGCAGTATTTT. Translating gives CASSLRTSADTQYF.

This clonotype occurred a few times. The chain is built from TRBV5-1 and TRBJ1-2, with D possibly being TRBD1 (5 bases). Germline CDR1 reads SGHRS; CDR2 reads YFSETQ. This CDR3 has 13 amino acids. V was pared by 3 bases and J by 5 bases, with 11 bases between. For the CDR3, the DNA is TGCGCCAGCAGCTCCGGGACGGAGTATGGCTACACCTTC. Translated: CASSSGTEYGYTF.

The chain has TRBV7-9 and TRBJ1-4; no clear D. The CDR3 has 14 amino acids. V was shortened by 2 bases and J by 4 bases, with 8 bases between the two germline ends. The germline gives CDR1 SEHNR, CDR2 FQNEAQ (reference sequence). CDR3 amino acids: CASSLSSLNEKLFF. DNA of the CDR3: TGTGCCAGCAGCTTAAGTTCCCTTAATGAAAAACTGTTTTTT.

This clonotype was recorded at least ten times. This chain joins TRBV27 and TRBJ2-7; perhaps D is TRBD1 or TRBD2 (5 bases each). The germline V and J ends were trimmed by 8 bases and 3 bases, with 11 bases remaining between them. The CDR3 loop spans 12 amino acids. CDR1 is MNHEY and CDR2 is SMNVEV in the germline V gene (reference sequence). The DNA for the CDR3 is TGTGCCAGCCGGGGCATATTCTACGAGCAGTACTTC. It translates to CASRGIFYEQYF.

The CDR3 spells CATRAGDSPLHF. The CDR3 DNA reads TGTGCCACCAGGGCGGGAGATTCACCCCTCCACTTT. The chain recombines TRBV6-6 with TRBJ1-6; D is perhaps TRBD1 (5 bases). The germline V gene encodes CDR1 MNHNY and CDR2 SVGAGI (reference sequence). Trimming shortened V by 10 bases and J by 8 bases, and 12 bases separated the two germline ends. The CDR3 consists of 12 residues.

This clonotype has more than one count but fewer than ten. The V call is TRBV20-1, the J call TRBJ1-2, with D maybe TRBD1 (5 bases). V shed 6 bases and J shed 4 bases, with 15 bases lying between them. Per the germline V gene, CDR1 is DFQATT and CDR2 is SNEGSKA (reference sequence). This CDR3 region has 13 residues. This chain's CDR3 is CSAHTGFSYGYTF. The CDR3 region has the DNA TGCAGTGCCCACACAGGCTTCAGCTATGGCTACACCTTC.

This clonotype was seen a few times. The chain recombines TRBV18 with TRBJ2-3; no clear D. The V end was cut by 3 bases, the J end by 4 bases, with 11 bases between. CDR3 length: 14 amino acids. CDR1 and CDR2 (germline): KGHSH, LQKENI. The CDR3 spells CASSPKVGSDTQYF. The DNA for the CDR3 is TGTGCCAGCTCACCGAAGGTAGGGTCAGATACGCAGTATTTT. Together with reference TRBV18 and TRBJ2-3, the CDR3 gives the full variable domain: NAGVMQNPRHLVRRRGQEARLRCSPMKGHSHVYWYRQLPEEGLKFMVYLQKENIIDESGMPKERFSAEFPKEGPSILRIQQVVRGDSAAYFCASSPKVGSDTQYFGPGTRLTVL.

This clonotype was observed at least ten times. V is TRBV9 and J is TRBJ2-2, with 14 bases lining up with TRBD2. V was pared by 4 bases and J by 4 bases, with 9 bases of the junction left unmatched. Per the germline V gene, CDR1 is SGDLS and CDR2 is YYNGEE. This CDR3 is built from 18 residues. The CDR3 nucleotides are TGTGCCAGCAGCCCTCCGGGACTAGCGGGAGTACGCACCGGGGAGCTGTTTTTT. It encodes CASSPPGLAGVRTGELFF.